This T cell receptor (beta chain) is drawn from a study of shared T cell receptors in the human thymus. J gave up 4 bases and V 8 bases, and 11 bases lay outside the gene matches. The germline CDR1 and CDR2 sequences are SEHNR and FQNEAQ (reference sequence). There are 17 residues in the CDR3. The repertoire was sequenced with immunoSEQ multiplex PCR; TCRdb's copy has only in-frame clones and lacks some. Of approximately 490,000 clones in the sample, approximately 80% are singletons; the top ten hold 0.01% to 0.015%. The same data also contributed to another study, on human thymus T cells. That study reports: Among the donors, all were healthy Finnish infants having corrective surgery for congenital heart defects. Thymic samples were excised during corrective heart operations. Repertoires from thymus and blood appeared to show biased V and J gene usage. In unrelated individuals, thymic repertoires overlapped highly, according to related research.

The sequence was obtained from a boy under two years old with a congenital heart defect. Specimen: thymocytes. The rearrangement links TRBV7-9 to TRBJ2-3; 14 nucleotides match TRBD2. In nucleotides, the CDR3 is TGTGCCAGCTGTCCCTGGACTAGCGGGAGGAGGCCAGATACGCAGTATTTT. Translation gives CASCPWTSGRRPDTQYF.